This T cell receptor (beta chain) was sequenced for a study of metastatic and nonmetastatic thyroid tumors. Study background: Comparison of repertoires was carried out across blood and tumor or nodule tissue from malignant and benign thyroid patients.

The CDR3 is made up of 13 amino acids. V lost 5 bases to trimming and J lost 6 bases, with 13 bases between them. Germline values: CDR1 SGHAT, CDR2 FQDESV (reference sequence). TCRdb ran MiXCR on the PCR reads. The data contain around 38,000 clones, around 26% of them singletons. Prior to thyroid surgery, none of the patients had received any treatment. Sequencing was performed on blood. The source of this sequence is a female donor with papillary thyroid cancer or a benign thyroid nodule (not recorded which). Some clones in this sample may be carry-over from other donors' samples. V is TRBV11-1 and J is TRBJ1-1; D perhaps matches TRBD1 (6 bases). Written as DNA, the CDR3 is TGTGCCAGCAGCCGAAACAGGGTCGCTGAAGCTTTCTTT. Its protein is CASSRNRVAEAFF.